This entry concerns a single TCR beta chain. Its antigen is unknown. The CDR3 extends over 14 amino acids. V shed 3 bases, J shed 7 bases, and the junction held 4 bases outside the gene matches. The germline V gene encodes CDR1 MDHEN and CDR2 SYDVKM. This sample is part of a study of STAT3 mutations in large granular lymphocyte leukemia. Overall study context: Immunosuppressive therapy was given to more than half of T-LGLL patients. Findings and limits, study-wide: In T-cell large granular lymphocyte leukemia, about half of patients showed multiple immunodominant subclonotypes.

The table came from immunoSEQ multiplex PCR; TCRdb's copy has only in-frame clones and leaves some out. The profile shows about 13,000 clones, roughly 88% of them singletons. The sample comprised PBMCs. V gene TRBV28 combines with J gene TRBJ2-2; TRBD1 matches at 8 bases. The clonotype originates from a human donor with T large granular lymphocyte leukemia. Some clones in this sample may be carry-over from other donors' samples. The CDR3 loop reads CASSFSDRGGELFF. CDR3 coding DNA: TGTGCCAGCAGTTTCTCCGACAGGGGCGGGGAGCTGTTTTTT.